The TCR beta chain under discussion was sequenced for a study of T cells in Graves' hyperthyroidism and ophthalmopathy. Deletions cut 0 bases from V and 2 bases from J, with 13 bases between. Per germline, CDR1 DFQATT and CDR2 SNEGSKA (reference sequence). The CDR3 is 15 residues long. The source material, RNA transcripts, was used to amplify TCR beta CDR3 regions. First-round RT-PCR of the TCR CDR3 relied on the HTBI primer set. A single record per CDR3 protein comes from TCRdb applying MiXCR to the multiplex PCR reads. The repertoire consists of about 510,000 distinct CDR3 sequences, with about 46% occurring once and the leading ten covering about 45%. This clonotype was seen only a few times.

The sample consisted of peripheral blood or thyroid tissue (not recorded which). This chain links TRBV20-1 with TRBJ1-2; D gene uncertain. This TCR derives from an adult woman with Graves' disease, either hyperthyroidism or ophthalmopathy (not recorded which). The chain's CDR3 is CSARDGSGRNYGYTF. DNA of the CDR3: TGCAGTGCTAGAGATGGTTCCGGCAGGAACTATGGCTACACCTTC.